The 32 T cell receptor beta chains below come from one sample, sequenced in a study of identical twins. TCRdb fed the 5' RACE reads into MiXCR, producing one record per CDR3 protein. The profile shows under 300,000 distinct CDR3 sequences, about an eighth of them singletons. This sample was also put to use in a study of yellow fever vaccine responses in identical twins.

The sequencing sample was made of memory (CD45RO+) T cells sorted from blood. These receptors all come from a woman between 18 and 29 years old in good health.

This clonotype was seen ten or more times. The gene calls are TRBV2 and TRBJ2-2, with 9 bases that match TRBD2. Germline trimming cut 3 bases from V and 4 bases from J; bases unmatched to any gene: 3. The CDR3 sequence is 15 residues long. Germline-derived CDR1 and CDR2 are SNHLY and FYNNEI. The CDR3 spells CASSETSGPTGELFF. In nucleotides, the CDR3 is TGTGCCAGCAGTGAGACTAGCGGCCCCACCGGGGAGCTGTTTTTT. Variable domain in full (rest from reference TRBV2 and TRBJ2-2): EPEVTQTPSHQVTQMGQEVILRCVPISNHLYFYWYRQILGQKVEFLVSFYNNEISEKSEIFDDQFSVERPDGSNFTLKIRSTKLEDSAMYFCASSETSGPTGELFFGEGSRLTVL.

The CDR3 reads CASSEGVDSKNIQYF. CDR3 DNA sequence: TGTGCCAGCAGTGAAGGGGTGGATTCCAAAAACATTCAGTACTTC. The chain is built from TRBV6-4 and TRBJ2-4; D might be TRBD1 (5 bases). Between the trimmed V and J ends, which lost 3 bases and 2 bases, there was a span of 11 bases. The CDR3 contains 15 residues. Germline lookup yields CDR1 MRHNA and CDR2 SNTAGT.

This clonotype was observed at least ten times. The chain joins TRBV29-1 to TRBJ1-2; the D gene is possibly TRBD1 (6 bases). From germline, CDR1 is SQVTM and CDR2 ANQGSEA. This CDR3 is 16 amino acids long. V lost 6 bases to trimming and J lost 4 bases, with 24 bases between them. The CDR3: CSVGTPSGAHSYGYTF. CDR3 nucleotides: TGCAGCGTGGGGACCCCCTCAGGGGCGCATAGCTATGGCTACACCTTC. Full variable domain (rest looked up from reference TRBV29-1 and TRBJ1-2): SAVISQKPSRDICQRGTSLTIQCQVDSQVTMMFWYRQQPGQSLTLIATANQGSEATYESGFVIDKFPISRPNLTFSTLTVSNMSPEDSSIYLCSVGTPSGAHSYGYTFGSGTRLTVV.

V is TRBV9 and J is TRBJ2-6, with TRBD1 as a possible D gene (6 bases). Trimming stripped 3 bases from V and 0 bases from J, with 13 bases between. The length of the CDR3 is 17 residues. CDR1 and CDR2 (germline): SGDLS, YYNGEE. CDR3 sequence reads: CASSAKQGFSGANVLTF. CDR3 in DNA: TGTGCCAGCAGCGCCAAACAGGGATTCTCTGGGGCCAACGTCCTGACTTTC.

This clonotype was found a few times. The chain is built from TRBV7-9 and TRBJ2-3, with D perhaps matching TRBD2 (5 bases). Deletions cut 1 base from V and 2 bases from J, with 10 bases between. The CDR3 runs 15 residues. Germline assignment: CDR1 SEHNR and CDR2 FQNEAQ (reference sequence). Written as DNA, the CDR3 is TGTGCCAGCAGCTTAGAGGACTCCTACACAGATACGCAGTATTTT. Encoded protein: CASSLEDSYTDTQYF.

The chain is built from TRBV6-1 and TRBJ2-5, with a weak D call TRBD2 (6 bases). Trimming left V 6 bases short and J 5 bases short, with 19 bases between. CDR3 length equals 15 residues. Germline CDR1 reads MNHNS; CDR2 reads SASEGT. For the CDR3, the DNA is TGTGCCAGCAGCCCCTTCGCGGGAACAGTGGAGACCCAGTACTTC. Its translation is CASSPFAGTVETQYF.

The CDR3 loop is CASSRRDRNYGYTF. Here the CDR3 DNA reads TGTGCCAGCAGTCGAAGGGACAGGAACTATGGCTACACCTTC. The genes are TRBV6-2 or TRBV6-3 and TRBJ1-2, with 8 bases aligning to TRBD1. V was clipped by 5 bases and J by 2 bases; unmatched bases: 4. Germline-derived CDR1 and CDR2 are MNHEY and SVGEGT. The CDR3 is made up of 14 amino acids.

V and J are TRBV7-8 and TRBJ2-7; tentatively, D is TRBD1 (5 bases). Germline V gene data show CDR1 as SGHVS and CDR2 as FQNEAQ. The CDR3 loop spans 16 amino acids. Trimming shortened V by 2 bases and J by 0 bases, and 14 bases separated the two germline ends. Here the CDR3 reads CASSLRGQASSYEQYF. CDR3 bases: TGTGCCAGCAGCTTAAGGGGTCAGGCGAGCTCCTACGAGCAGTACTTC.

There are a few counts of this clonotype. The V call is TRBV3-1, the J call TRBJ1-1; tentatively, D is TRBD1 (6 bases). Trimming took off 3 bases at V and 4 bases at J, with 15 bases between the two ends. Per germline, CDR1 LGHDT and CDR2 YNNKEL (reference sequence). The CDR3 length is 15 residues. The CDR3 region is CASSHPTQGSTEAFF. DNA for the CDR3: TGTGCCAGCAGCCACCCAACACAGGGTTCCACTGAAGCTTTCTTT.

The sample holds a few counts of this clonotype. The genes are TRBV2 and TRBJ2-7, with D hard to call. The germline V and J ends were trimmed by 8 bases and 3 bases, with 14 bases remaining between them. Germline CDR1 SNHLY, CDR2 FYNNEI. CDR3 length equals 13 residues. CDR3 region: CASRDLPDYEQYF. The DNA for the CDR3 is TGTGCCAGCCGAGACTTACCAGACTACGAGCAGTACTTC.

This clonotype was found a few times. V and J are TRBV2 and TRBJ1-5, with TRBD1 matching over 9 bases. The CDR3 is made up of 15 amino acids. CDR1 and CDR2 (germline): SNHLY, FYNNEI. V dropped 6 bases and J dropped 1; count of bases not matched to a gene: 4. The CDR3 here is CASRAGTGSNQPQHF. CDR3 coding DNA: TGTGCCAGCAGAGCCGGGACAGGGAGCAATCAGCCCCAGCATTTT.

This clonotype showed up just a few times. One junction end disagrees with the germline gene, perhaps due to a read error. The chain carries TRBV12-3 or TRBV12-4 and TRBJ1-5; perhaps TRBD1 as D (6 bases). The CDR3 runs 16 residues. The CDR3 loop reads CASSLVRGEWNQPQHF. The CDR3 nucleotides are TGTGCCAGCAGCTTAGTCAGGGGCGAGTGGAATCAGCCCCAGCATTTT.

This chain links TRBV24-1 with TRBJ1-1; TRBD1 aligns across 7 bases. CDR3 length: 13 residues. The germline CDR1 and CDR2 sequences are KGHDR and SFDVKD. With 3 bases clipped from V and 6 bases from J, the junction kept 3 bases outside the gene matches. As DNA, the CDR3 is TGTGCCACCAGTGATAACAGGGGAGCTGAAGCTTTCTTT. It is translated as CATSDNRGAEAFF.

In this sample, this clonotype turned up a few times. The V gene is TRBV19, the J gene TRBJ2-5; 8 bases agree with TRBD1. The V gene end was trimmed by 7 bases and the J gene end by 5 bases; junction bases not matched to a gene: 9. Germline CDR1 LNHDA, CDR2 SQIVND (reference sequence). This CDR3 is built from 14 residues. The CDR3, as DNA: TGTGCCAGTAACTTAGGACAGGGTGGTGAGACCCAGTACTTC. Protein product: CASNLGQGGETQYF.

This clonotype was seen many times. The rearrangement joins TRBV11-2 to TRBJ2-3, with 7 bases matching TRBD2. Trimming at V came to 3 bases and at J to 6 bases, leaving 6 bases not matched to a gene. Germline V CDR1 and CDR2: SGHAT, FQNNGV. The CDR3 contains 14 residues. The CDR3 protein is CASSLERGIDTQYF. Written as DNA, the CDR3 is TGTGCCAGCAGCTTGGAGCGGGGTATCGATACGCAGTATTTT.

This clonotype was recorded a few times. The chain is built from TRBV12-3 or TRBV12-4 and TRBJ2-3; 7 nucleotides line up with TRBD1. CDR3 length: 13 residues. With V trimmed by 4 bases and J by 3 bases, 1 base remained unmatched. CDR3: CASSSGQTDTQYF. CDR3 bases: TGTGCCAGCAGTTCGGGACAGACAGATACGCAGTATTTT.

This clonotype was counted between two and nine times. The J gene is TRBJ2-7, the V gene TRBV4-2; TRBD2 matches 7 bases. Germline-derived CDR1 and CDR2 are LGHNA and YNFKEQ. The CDR3 consists of 15 residues. The V gene end was trimmed by 2 bases and the J gene end by 1 base; junction bases not matched to a gene: 5. Here the CDR3 reads CASSQRGVGSYEQYF. The CDR3 bases are TGTGCCAGCAGCCAACGGGGGGTGGGGTCCTACGAGCAGTACTTC.

The chain uses TRBV12-3 or TRBV12-4 and TRBJ2-7, with 7 bases matching TRBD1. The CDR3 is 14 residues long. Germline trimming cut 3 bases from V and 2 bases from J; bases unmatched to any gene: 4. CDR3 sequence reads: CASSFQTGTYEQYF. The CDR3 DNA sequence: TGTGCCAGCAGTTTCCAGACAGGGACCTACGAGCAGTACTTC.

CDR3 DNA sequence: TGTGCCACCACCAAGGGGACCTACGAGCAGTACTTC. This sequence encodes CATTKGTYEQYF. This chain links TRBV6-5 with TRBJ2-7; possible D gene TRBD1, 5 bases. Trimming took 10 bases from V and 2 from J, leaving 12 bases between them. The CDR3 spans 12 residues. Germline V gene sequence: CDR1 MNHEY, CDR2 SVGAGI.

The CDR3 DNA sequence: TGTGCCAGCAGCGCGATTGGACAGGGGAATTCACCCCTCCACTTT. It codes for CASSAIGQGNSPLHF. The chain joins TRBV6-1 to TRBJ1-6, with 9 bases lining up with TRBD1. The V and J ends lost 6 bases and 7 bases, in that order; junction bases with no gene match: 7. This CDR3 region has 15 residues. Germline CDR1 MNHNS, CDR2 SASEGT.

This clonotype was detected only a few times. The genes are TRBV25-1 and TRBJ2-1; D unresolved. The germline V gene has CDR1 MGHDK and CDR2 SYGVNS. This CDR3 comprises 11 residues. Trimming took off 3 bases at V and 7 bases at J, with 4 bases between the two ends. CDR3 sequence (DNA): TGTGCCAGCAGTGATAGGAATGAGCAGTTCTTC. It translates to CASSDRNEQFF.

This sequence joins TRBV7-9 and TRBJ2-1, with 8 bases lining up with TRBD1. The CDR3 totals 16 residues. The germline CDR1 and CDR2 sequences are SEHNR and FQNEAQ (reference sequence). The J segment lost 7 bases and the V segment lost 0 bases, leaving 8 bases of the junction unmatched. CDR3 bases: TGTGCCAGCAGCTTAGCGCGGACAGGGAGAGGTAATGAGCAGTTCTTC. As protein: CASSLARTGRGNEQFF.

This clonotype has just a few counts. The chain is built from TRBV6-1 and TRBJ2-1; a weak D match, TRBD2 (6 bases). Germline lookup yields CDR1 MNHNS and CDR2 SASEGT. The CDR3 totals 14 residues. V dropped 8 bases and J dropped 5 bases, with 16 bases sitting between them. This chain's CDR3 is CASLVAGEDNEQFF. In DNA form, the CDR3 reads TGTGCCAGCTTGGTAGCCGGGGAGGACAATGAGCAGTTCTTC.

J is TRBJ2-3 and V is TRBV2; D is unclear. V shed 3 bases and J shed 1 base, with 11 bases lying between them. Per the germline V gene, CDR1 is SNHLY and CDR2 is FYNNEI. The CDR3 spans 15 residues. CDR3 bases: TGTGCCAGCAGTGAGACCTGGGCGGGCACAGATACGCAGTATTTT. Amino acids: CASSETWAGTDTQYF.

This chain uses TRBV4-2 with TRBJ2-3; no clear D gene. Germline CDR1 reads LGHNA; CDR2 reads YNFKEQ. CDR3 length equals 14 residues. Trimming stripped 1 base from V and 1 base from J, with 6 bases between. The CDR3 bases are TGTGCCAGCAGCCAAGGGACCCGCACAGATACGCAGTATTTT. This sequence encodes CASSQGTRTDTQYF.

This clonotype showed up many times. V is TRBV7-8 and J is TRBJ1-5, with no clear D. V gave up 4 bases and J gave up 5 bases, with 15 bases separating them. The germline gives CDR1 SGHVS, CDR2 FQNEAQ. CDR3 length equals 15 residues. CDR3 bases: TGTGCCAGCAGCTCCGGAGGGTGGCGGGATCAGCCCCAGCATTTT. It encodes CASSSGGWRDQPQHF.

This rearrangement joins TRBV20-1 to TRBJ2-7, with 8 positions matching TRBD1. V lost 3 bases and J lost 5; bases outside the gene matches: 3. This CDR3 contains 12 residues. Germline CDR1 and CDR2: DFQATT and SNEGSKA (reference sequence). Here the CDR3 reads CSARVRGHEQYF. CDR3 coding DNA: TGCAGTGCTAGGGTCAGGGGGCACGAGCAGTACTTC.

This clonotype has only a few counts. The rearrangement uses TRBV5-1 and TRBJ2-3; TRBD2 matches at 12 bases. The CDR3 extends over 15 amino acids. The junction had 6 bases not matched to a gene; V was cut back by 4 bases and J by 6 bases. The germline gives CDR1 SGHRS, CDR2 YFSETQ. CDR3 bases: TGCGCCAGCAGCCGGACTAGCGGGGACTTCGATACGCAGTATTTT. Its translation: CASSRTSGDFDTQYF.

The table lists this clonotype with a few counts. V and J are TRBV12-3 or TRBV12-4 and TRBJ2-3, with D tentatively TRBD1 (6 bases). The CDR3 is made up of 14 amino acids. V gave up 5 bases and J gave up 4 bases, with 13 bases separating them. The CDR3 is CASSPIHRADTQYF. The CDR3 DNA reads TGTGCCAGCAGTCCAATCCACAGGGCAGATACGCAGTATTTT.

This clonotype has just a few counts. The V gene is TRBV7-2, the J gene TRBJ2-3; no definite D call. Germline V gene lookup returns CDR1 SGHTA and CDR2 FQGNSA. The CDR3 totals 14 residues. Trimming took off 5 bases at V and 1 base at J, with 10 bases between the two ends. The CDR3 sequence: CASSVITGTDTQYF. CDR3 sequence (DNA): TGTGCCAGCAGCGTGATCACAGGCACAGATACGCAGTATTTT.

This clonotype showed up just a few times. The chain couples TRBV6-1 to TRBJ2-7, with D maybe TRBD1 (6 bases). CDR3 size: 15 residues. V dropped 7 bases and J dropped 0 bases, with 16 bases sitting between them. Per germline, CDR1 MNHNS and CDR2 SASEGT. The CDR3 loop is CASTTGRGFSYEQYF. The CDR3 coding sequence is TGTGCCAGCACCACGGGCAGGGGCTTCTCCTACGAGCAGTACTTC.

This clonotype was seen repeatedly, ten times or more. The genes are TRBV4-3 and TRBJ2-7; D may match TRBD1 or TRBD2 (5 bases each). The length of the CDR3 is 15 residues. Germline V lookup: CDR1 LGHNA, CDR2 YSLEER. Deletions cut 1 base from V and 2 bases from J, with 12 bases between. CDR3 region: CASSQGDGDAYEQYF. CDR3 nucleotides: TGCGCCAGCAGCCAAGGTGACGGGGACGCCTACGAGCAGTACTTC.